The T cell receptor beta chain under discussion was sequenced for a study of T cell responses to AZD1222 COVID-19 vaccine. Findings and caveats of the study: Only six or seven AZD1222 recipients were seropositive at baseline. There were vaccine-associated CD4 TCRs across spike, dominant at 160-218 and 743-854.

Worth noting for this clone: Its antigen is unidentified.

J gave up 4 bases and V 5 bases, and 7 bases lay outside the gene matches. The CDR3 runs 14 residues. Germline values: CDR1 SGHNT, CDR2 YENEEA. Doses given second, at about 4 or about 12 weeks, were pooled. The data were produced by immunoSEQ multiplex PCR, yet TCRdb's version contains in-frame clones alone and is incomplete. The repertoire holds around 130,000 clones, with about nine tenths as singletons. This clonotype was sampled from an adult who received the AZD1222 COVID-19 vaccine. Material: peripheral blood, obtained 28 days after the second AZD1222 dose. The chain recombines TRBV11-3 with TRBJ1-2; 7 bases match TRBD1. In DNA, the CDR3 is TGTGCCAGCAGCCAGGGACAGAGGGGCTATGGCTACACCTTC. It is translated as CASSQGQRGYGYTF.